One sample yielded the 21 T cell receptor beta chains listed below, sequenced in a study of T cell responses to AZD1222 COVID-19 vaccine. Data came from immunoSEQ multiplex PCR; TCRdb stores just in-frame clones and leaves some out. The sample lists 150,000 to 200,000 clones; about nine tenths were seen once. The sample here was peripheral blood, taken 28 days after the second AZD1222 dose. The receptor source for this set is an adult who received the AZD1222 COVID-19 vaccine.

This sequence joins TRBV9 and TRBJ1-4; D gene ambiguous. V shed 1 base and J shed 1 base, with 11 bases lying between them. Germline V CDR1 and CDR2: SGDLS, YYNGEE. CDR3 size: 16 residues. CDR3 region: CASSVQGGRTNEKLFF. The CDR3 region has the DNA TGTGCCAGCAGCGTACAAGGTGGGCGAACTAATGAAAAACTGTTTTTT.

The chain links TRBV5-1 to TRBJ1-1; the match to TRBD1 covers 12 bases. Germline CDR1 SGHRS, CDR2 YFSETQ. V shed 1 base, J shed 0 bases, and the junction held 7 bases outside the gene matches. CDR3 length: 18 amino acids. CDR3 protein: CASSLFGTGGGVNTEAFF. The CDR3 DNA is TGCGCCAGCAGCTTGTTTGGGACAGGGGGCGGAGTGAACACTGAAGCTTTCTTT.

CDR3 in DNA: TGCGCCAGCAGCTTGACCACCGGGACTAGCGGGTCCAAAAACATTCAGTACTTC. Translation gives CASSLTTGTSGSKNIQYF. The chain uses TRBV5-1 and TRBJ2-4, with 12 bases aligning to TRBD2. The germline V gene encodes CDR1 SGHRS and CDR2 YFSETQ. The junction had 7 bases not matched to a gene; V was cut back by 1 base and J by 2 bases. The CDR3 spans 18 residues.

The table lists this clone with a count of one. The V and J genes are TRBV23-1 and TRBJ1-3, with D hard to call. TRBV23-1 is noted as an ORF with a role that remains uncertain. Trimming shortened V by 4 bases and J by 4 bases, and 20 bases separated the two germline ends. CDR3 length: 17 residues. CDR3 nucleotides: TGCGCCAGCAGTCCTGTCCCGACACGTGGGTCAGGAAACACCATATATTTT. Protein: CASSPVPTRGSGNTIYF.

This chain joins TRBV24-1 and TRBJ2-1; TRBD2 aligns across 8 bases. Germline values: CDR1 KGHDR, CDR2 SFDVKD. V lost 3 bases, J lost 1 base, and 4 bases stayed unmatched. CDR3 size: 16 residues. CDR3 in amino acids: CATSDPGLGSYNEQFF. The CDR3 DNA follows: TGTGCCACCAGTGATCCGGGACTAGGGTCCTACAATGAGCAGTTCTTC.

The chain joins TRBV24-1 to TRBJ2-3; D might be TRBD1 (5 bases). Trimming took 3 bases from V and 1 from J, leaving 10 bases between them. The germline gives CDR1 KGHDR, CDR2 SFDVKD. The CDR3 loop spans 15 amino acids. CDR3 amino acids: CATSDIKGGTDTQYF. The CDR3 DNA is TGTGCCACCAGTGATATAAAAGGGGGCACAGATACGCAGTATTTT.

The V and J genes are TRBV24-1 and TRBJ2-1; 13 bases fit TRBD2. The V gene end was trimmed by 4 bases and the J gene end by 6 bases; junction bases not matched to a gene: 8. The germline gives CDR1 KGHDR, CDR2 SFDVKD. CDR3 length equals 17 residues. In nucleotides, the CDR3 is TGTGCCACCAGTGAGACACGGACTAGCGGGAGAGTCAATGAGCAGTTCTTC. Residues: CATSETRTSGRVNEQFF.

This clone has just a few counts. The chain recombines TRBV11-2 with TRBJ2-1; 9 bases are shared with TRBD2. The CDR3 spans 14 residues. The junction had 6 bases not matched to a gene; V was cut back by 8 bases and J by 4 bases. Germline-derived CDR1 and CDR2 are SGHAT and FQNNGV. CDR3 sequence reads: CASGSGGPYNEQFF. The CDR3 nucleotides are TGTGCCAGCGGGAGCGGGGGGCCGTACAATGAGCAGTTCTTC.

The CDR3: CASSSGTSKAGEQFF. The CDR3 DNA sequence: TGCGCCAGCAGCTCAGGGACTAGCAAGGCAGGTGAGCAGTTCTTC. The genes are TRBV5-1 and TRBJ2-1; TRBD2 matches 9 bases. J was trimmed by 9 bases and V by 3 bases; bases with no gene match: 10. The CDR3 contains 15 residues. Germline-derived CDR1 and CDR2 are SGHRS and YFSETQ. The full variable domain, in which reference TRBV5-1 and TRBJ2-1 provide the parts outside the CDR3, is KAGVTQTPRYLIKTRGQQVTLSCSPISGHRSVSWYQQTPGQGLQFLFEYFSETQRNKGNFPGRFSGRQFSNSRSEMNVSTLELGDSALYLCASSSGTSKAGEQFFGPGTRLTVL.

This chain joins TRBV7-2 and TRBJ2-2; D perhaps matches TRBD2 (5 bases). Per germline, CDR1 SGHTA and CDR2 FQGNSA. V gave up 0 bases and J gave up 0 bases, with 5 bases separating them. The CDR3 loop spans 15 amino acids. This chain's CDR3 is CASSLASANTGELFF. CDR3 in DNA: TGTGCCAGCAGCTTAGCTAGCGCGAACACCGGGGAGCTGTTTTTT.

The chain has TRBV5-1 and TRBJ2-5; D tentatively reads TRBD1 or TRBD2 (5 bases each). Trimming stripped 3 bases from V and 4 bases from J, with 19 bases between. The CDR3 sequence is 16 residues long. Per germline, CDR1 SGHRS and CDR2 YFSETQ. CDR3 DNA: TGCGCCAGCAGCTCGTCCGGGACCATTGTGGGAGAGACCCAGTACTTC. Translated, it gives CASSSSGTIVGETQYF.

The chain couples TRBV6-6 to TRBJ1-4; D is perhaps TRBD1 (6 bases). Trimming stripped 7 bases from V and 4 bases from J, with 13 bases between. CDR1 is MNHNY, CDR2 SVGAGI, per germline (reference sequence). This CDR3 spans 14 amino acids. The CDR3 coding sequence is TGTGCCAGCAACGACAGGCTGAATAATGAAAAACTGTTTTTT. This gives the protein CASNDRLNNEKLFF.

This sequence joins TRBV2 and TRBJ1-3; weak D call: TRBD1 (6 bases). Trimming left V 6 bases short and J 0 bases short, with 15 bases between. The CDR3 loop spans 16 amino acids. Germline V gene sequence: CDR1 SNHLY, CDR2 FYNNEI. The chain's CDR3 is CASSRETGSSGNTIYF. The CDR3 bases are TGTGCCAGCAGCCGAGAGACAGGCAGCTCTGGAAACACCATATATTTT.

CDR3: CASSLAGDNEQFF. The CDR3 DNA follows: TGTGCCAGCTCACTAGCGGGCGACAATGAGCAGTTCTTC. The chain joins TRBV6-4 to TRBJ2-1, with TRBD2 matching over 9 bases. Germline CDR1 reads MRHNA; CDR2 reads SNTAGT. The CDR3 has 13 residues. V dropped 8 bases and J dropped 5; count of bases not matched to a gene: 4.

V is TRBV29-1 and J is TRBJ1-4, with 7 positions matching TRBD1. CDR1 is SQVTM, CDR2 ANQGSEA, per germline. This CDR3 has 13 amino acids. J lost 5 bases, V lost 4 bases, and 4 bases had no gene match. The CDR3: CSVAGTENEKLFF. The DNA for the CDR3 is TGCAGCGTTGCCGGGACAGAGAATGAAAAACTGTTTTTT.

This chain connects TRBV9 to TRBJ2-7; tentatively, D is TRBD1 or TRBD2 (5 bases each). Trimming took off 3 bases at V and 6 bases at J, with 16 bases between the two ends. This CDR3 comprises 14 residues. The germline V gene has CDR1 SGDLS and CDR2 YYNGEE. The CDR3 nucleotides are TGTGCCAGCAGCGCGGGACCGGCCGGGACCGAGCAGTACTTC. Its translation: CASSAGPAGTEQYF.

V usage is TRBV5-6 and J usage is TRBJ2-7; 7 positions match TRBD1. CDR3 size: 14 residues. Germline V lookup: CDR1 SGHDT, CDR2 YYEEEE. J lost 6 bases, V lost 4 bases, and 10 bases had no gene match. CDR3 in DNA: TGTGCCAGCAGCGTCTCCGGGACAGTCCGCGAGCAGTACTTC. This gives the protein CASSVSGTVREQYF.

The chain employs TRBV5-8 and TRBJ1-4; D is perhaps TRBD1 (6 bases). The CDR3 covers 16 residues. The germline gives CDR1 SGHTS, CDR2 YDEGEE. With 1 base removed from V and 4 bases from J, the gap between germline ends came to 14 bases. DNA for the CDR3: TGTGCCAGCAGCTTGAGGGGGGTCCGCTTTAATGAAAAACTGTTTTTT. Amino acid sequence: CASSLRGVRFNEKLFF. The full variable domain, in which reference TRBV5-8 and TRBJ1-4 provide the parts outside the CDR3, is EAGVTQSPTHLIKTRGQQATLRCSPISGHTSVYWYQQALGLGLQFLLWYDEGEERNRGNFPPRFSGRQFPNYSSELNVNALELEDSALYLCASSLRGVRFNEKLFFGSGTQLSVL.

This clone was recorded only once. This chain connects TRBV11-2 to TRBJ2-7, with D maybe TRBD1 (5 bases). The CDR3 is made up of 15 amino acids. V lost 5 bases and J 3 bases, leaving 17 bases between the germline ends. Germline CDR1 is SGHAT and CDR2 is FQNNGV. The chain's CDR3 is CASSLSDRAFYEQYF. In DNA, the CDR3 is TGTGCCAGCAGCCTATCCGACAGAGCCTTCTACGAGCAGTACTTC.

This chain joins TRBV5-4 and TRBJ1-4, with 9 bases that match TRBD1. There are 14 residues in the CDR3. Germline V lookup: CDR1 SGHNT, CDR2 YYREEE (reference sequence). V was clipped by 3 bases and J by 5 bases; unmatched bases: 2. CDR3 coding DNA: TGTGCCAGCAGCTCGGGACAGGGCAATGAAAAACTGTTTTTT. Protein product: CASSSGQGNEKLFF. Together with reference TRBV5-4 and TRBJ1-4, the CDR3 gives the full variable domain: ETGVTQSPTHLIKTRGQQVTLRCSSQSGHNTVSWYQQALGQGPQFIFQYYREEENGRGNFPPRFSGLQFPNYSSELNVNALELDDSALYLCASSSGQGNEKLFFGSGTQLSVL.

The chain combines TRBV11-2 with TRBJ2-2; D may be TRBD1 (6 bases). V was trimmed by 5 bases and J by 6 bases, leaving 13 bases between them. The CDR3 totals 14 residues. The germline V gene encodes CDR1 SGHAT and CDR2 FQNNGV. CDR3: CASSPTGPSGELFF. The CDR3 nucleotides are TGTGCCAGCAGCCCCACAGGGCCGTCCGGGGAGCTGTTTTTT.